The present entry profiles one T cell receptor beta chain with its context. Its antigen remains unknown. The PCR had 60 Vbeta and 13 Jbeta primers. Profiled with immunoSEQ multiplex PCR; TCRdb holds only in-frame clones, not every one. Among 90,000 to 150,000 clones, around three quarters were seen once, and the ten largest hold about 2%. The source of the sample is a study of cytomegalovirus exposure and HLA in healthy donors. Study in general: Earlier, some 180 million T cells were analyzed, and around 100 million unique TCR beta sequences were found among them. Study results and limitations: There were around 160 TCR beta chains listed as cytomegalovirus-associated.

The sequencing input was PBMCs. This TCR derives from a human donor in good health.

This chain's CDR3 is CATGGDGGNQPQHF. The CDR3 DNA follows: TGTGCCACCGGGGGGGATGGGGGCAATCAGCCCCAGCATTTT. The rearrangement joins TRBV15 to TRBJ1-5, with D maybe TRBD1 (5 bases). The CDR3 covers 14 residues. The V and J ends lost 8 bases and 2 bases respectively, with 13 bases between them. Germline assignment: CDR1 LNHNV and CDR2 YYDKDF (reference sequence).